This T cell receptor (beta chain) was profiled in a study of T cell responses to AZD1222 COVID-19 vaccine. About this clone: Its target is not known.

Clones were sequenced by immunoSEQ multiplex PCR, and TCRdb holds only the in-frame ones, with some missing. The data hold roughly 160,000 clones, with around 87% observed a single time. Study results and limitations: There were vaccine-associated CD4 TCRs across spike, dominant at 160-218 and 743-854. It was only a handful of AZD1222 recipients who were seropositive at baseline. Spike-specific TCRs gained breadth and depth after people received two AZD1222 doses. Most donors were white British, females outnumbered males, and clonal diversity was possibly underestimated.

The CDR3 is 12 residues long. From germline, CDR1 is LGHDT and CDR2 YNNKEL (reference sequence). V lost 4 bases to trimming and J lost 14 bases, with 17 bases between them. The gene calls are TRBV3-1 (or the pseudogene TRBV3-2) and TRBJ2-5; D might be TRBD1 (6 bases). The sequence was obtained from an adult in good health. The specimen was peripheral blood, collected on day 0 of AZD1222 vaccination. The chain's CDR3 is CASSRGAGVSYF. The CDR3, as DNA: TGTGCCAGCAGCCGCGGAGCAGGGGTTTCATACTTC.